This T cell receptor beta chain was retrieved from a study of cytotoxic CD8 clonotypes in ibrutinib-treated CLL (dated by TCRdb to the early 2020s). Study-level background: In this cohort, about 15 patients were treatment-naive and approximately ten were relapsed/refractory, while some 18 had unmutated IGHV. Partial responses were observed in around 25 patients and complete responses in 2; after a median follow-up of around 68 months, remission was maintained in approximately 15 patients and progression was observed in about twelve. Response samples were obtained after a median of around eleven months of treatment, with a range of roughly 6 to 40 months. Samples averaged approximately 250,000 productive templates and some 96,000 productive rearrangements. Of the 90 or so people in the trial, about 25 had longitudinal samples available. Cryopreserved peripheral blood mononuclear cells were collected before treatment, at response, and at either disease progression or sustained remission. Patients were still on ibrutinib when every remission and progressive disease sample was collected. Overall study results and their limits: Clonality rose at ibrutinib response, remained stable during sustained remission, and dropped back toward baseline at progression. Public clonotypes were rare and either contracted or stayed stable during treatment, and the rise in clonality at ibrutinib response reflected the expansion of private clonotypes. Lymph node repertoires were not examined, and the timing of sampling was not matched between patients in sustained remission and those whose disease progressed. Baseline clonality exceeded that of age-matched healthy donors and correlated strongly with circulating CD8+ T-cell counts.

A MiSeq instrument was used for deep resolution sequencing, which targeted depths ranging from 1 in 1 million up to 1 in 200,000 T cells, with coverage averaging 10x for each clonotype. TCR beta libraries were generated with the immunoSEQ hsTCRB Kit. The authors processed their data as follows. Data were analyzed with ImmunoSEQ Data Assistant and ImmunoSEQ Analyzer, with V, D and J genes assigned per IMGT definitions. Clonality, which ranges from 0 to 1, was calculated as one minus the normalized Shannon entropy of productive rearrangement frequencies. Only overrepresented clonotypes making up at least 0.05% of the repertoire of each patient were included in the public clonotype analysis. About a dozen age-matched healthy donor repertoires from immuneACCESS served as clonality controls. TCRdb limited this immuneACCESS table to in-frame rearrangements with V and J called. A share of clones is missing; checked studies link under half to unresolved V genes, and the rest is unexplained. V and J calls and clone size come straight from that table; D and trimming were deduced from the DNA. Here the sample has roughly 180,000 clones; under 85% occur a single time. The top ten hold about 4.3% of the sample.

Sample time point, as interpreted from the label and publication: roughly 23 months on ibrutinib. For TCR beta library preparation, around 1.9 micrograms of genomic DNA were extracted from the cryopreserved PBMCs. Longitudinal blood samples from CLL patients on ibrutinib monotherapy underwent high-throughput TCR beta sequencing. The patients were enrolled in a single-center, open-label phase 2 trial of ibrutinib monotherapy. V is clipped by 1 base and J by 3 bases, and the sequence between their germline boundaries is 11 bases long. There are 15 amino acids in the CDR3, from cysteine to phenylalanine inclusive. This entry keeps only the CDR3 DNA: 45 bases, framed from base 1. CDR1 and CDR2 are drawn from the germline V gene: SGHTA, FQGNSA. Details on this clone: No antigen is known for it. Base qualities are not at hand, and no much larger clone is one base apart.

Recombination linked TRBV7-2 to TRBJ2-3; a tentative D match to TRBD2 spans 6 bases. This TCR was sampled from a human donor with chronic lymphocytic leukemia. The sequences come from PBMCs, collected after 24 months of ibrutinib treatment. The DNA is as follows: TGTGCCAGCAGCTTAGTACTAGCAGAGACAGATACGCAGTATTTT. It is translated as CASSLVLAETDTQYF.